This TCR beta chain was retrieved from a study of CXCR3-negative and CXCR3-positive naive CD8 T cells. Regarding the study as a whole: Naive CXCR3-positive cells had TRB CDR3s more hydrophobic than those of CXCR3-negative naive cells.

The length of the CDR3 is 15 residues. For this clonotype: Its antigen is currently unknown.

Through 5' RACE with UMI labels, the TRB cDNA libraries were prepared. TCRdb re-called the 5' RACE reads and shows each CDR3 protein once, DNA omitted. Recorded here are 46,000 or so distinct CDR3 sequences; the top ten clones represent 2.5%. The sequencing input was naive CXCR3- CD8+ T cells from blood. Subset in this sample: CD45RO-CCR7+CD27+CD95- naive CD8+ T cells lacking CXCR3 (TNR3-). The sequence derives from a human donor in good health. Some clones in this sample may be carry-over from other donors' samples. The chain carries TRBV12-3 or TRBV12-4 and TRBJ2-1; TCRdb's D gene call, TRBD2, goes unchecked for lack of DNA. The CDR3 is CASTNGTSGYNEQFF.